These 19 T cell receptor beta chains were all obtained from the same sample, sequenced in a study of OX40 agonist ivuxolimab in advanced cancers. This table comes from immunoSEQ multiplex PCR, and its TCRdb copy is limited to in-frame clones, with some not included. The table records more than 65,000 clones, 80% to 95% of them present only once. This sample comprised CD4+ or CD8+ T cells sorted from blood, obtained in a trial of the OX40 agonist ivuxolimab. These TCRs come from an adult with an advanced solid tumor such as melanoma, head and neck, liver or kidney cancer.

This rearrangement joins TRBV9 to TRBJ2-3; TRBD1 agrees at 9 bases. Germline V gives CDR1 SGDLS, CDR2 YYNGEE. CDR3 length: 17 amino acids. Germline trimming cut 1 base from V and 1 base from J; bases unmatched to any gene: 7. The CDR3 spells CASSVNRGRLGTDTQYF. The CDR3 DNA is TGTGCCAGCAGCGTAAACAGGGGGCGCCTAGGCACAGATACGCAGTATTTT.

This rearrangement joins TRBV30 to TRBJ2-1, with D perhaps TRBD2 (6 bases). The CDR3 is made up of 13 amino acids. Germline V gives CDR1 GTSNPN, CDR2 SVGIG (reference sequence). The V gene lost 2 bases and the J gene lost 4 bases, with 9 bases spanning the gap. The CDR3 DNA reads TGTGCCTGGAGTATCGGGGGTTACAATGAGCAGTTCTTC. This gives the protein CAWSIGGYNEQFF.

The chain recombines TRBV19 with TRBJ2-7; 10 bases agree with TRBD2. This CDR3 region has 16 residues. Germline CDR1 reads LNHDA; CDR2 reads SQIVND (reference sequence). V dropped 6 bases and J dropped 1; count of bases not matched to a gene: 9. The CDR3, as DNA: TGTGCCAGTAGACCAACTAGCGGGGCCCTTTCCTACGAGCAGTACTTC. Its translation is CASRPTSGALSYEQYF.

V is TRBV7-9 and J is TRBJ1-4; no clear D gene. Per germline, CDR1 SEHNR and CDR2 FQNEAQ (reference sequence). The CDR3 totals 16 residues. Trimming shortened V by 4 bases and J by 3 bases, and 15 bases separated the two germline ends. CDR3 residues: CASSSPEAKANEKLFF. For the CDR3, the DNA is TGTGCCAGCAGCTCCCCGGAGGCTAAGGCTAATGAAAAACTGTTTTTT.

This clone came up a few times. The genes are TRBV14 and TRBJ1-2; D gene unclear. Trimming left V 4 bases short and J 4 bases short, with 7 bases between. CDR1 is SGHDN, CDR2 FVKESK, per germline. This CDR3 comprises 12 residues. In nucleotides, the CDR3 is TGTGCCAGCAGCCTCGGGTCCTATGGCTACACCTTC. Its protein is CASSLGSYGYTF.

CDR3 DNA: TGTGCCAGCAGCGTAAACGGGGGGGCCTACAATGAGCAGTTCTTC. It encodes CASSVNGGAYNEQFF. V gene TRBV9 combines with J gene TRBJ2-1; TRBD2 agrees at 8 bases. Germline V gene lookup returns CDR1 SGDLS and CDR2 YYNGEE. This CDR3 has 15 residues. V shed 1 base and J 2 bases; nucleotides not matched to a gene: 2.

This chain links TRBV4-2 with TRBJ2-1, with D perhaps TRBD1 or TRBD2 (5 bases each). Deletions cut 3 bases from V and 10 bases from J, with 10 bases between. Per the germline V gene, CDR1 is LGHNA and CDR2 is YNFKEQ. This CDR3 comprises 12 residues. The chain's CDR3 is CASSQGEGEQFF. The CDR3 nucleotides are TGTGCCAGCAGCCAGGGCGAGGGGGAGCAGTTCTTC.

The chain uses TRBV11-2 and TRBJ1-2; D may be TRBD1 (5 bases). The CDR3 loop spans 14 amino acids. The V gene lost 4 bases and the J gene lost 3 bases, with 12 bases spanning the gap. Germline CDR1 SGHAT, CDR2 FQNNGV. CDR3 in DNA: TGTGCCAGCAGCTATTATCGGGGGGACTATGGCTACACCTTC. This gives the protein CASSYYRGDYGYTF.

The chain joins TRBV11-2 to TRBJ2-7; 8 bases are shared with TRBD1. Germline V gene sequence: CDR1 SGHAT, CDR2 FQNNGV. Trimming removed 4 bases from V and 2 bases from J; junction bases left unmatched: 10. The CDR3 covers 16 residues. Here the CDR3 DNA reads TGTGCCAGCAGCTCTTGGACAGGGCGTTCCCCCTACGAGCAGTACTTC. Translation: CASSSWTGRSPYEQYF.

The gene calls are TRBV9 and TRBJ1-1; possibly TRBD1 for D (5 bases). V was pared by 5 bases and J by 3 bases, with 11 bases between. The CDR3 covers 13 residues. CDR1 is SGDLS and CDR2 is YYNGEE in the germline V gene. The CDR3 coding sequence is TGTGCCAGCAGTGCCGGGGCTTACACTGAAGCTTTCTTT. Translation: CASSAGAYTEAFF.

V gene TRBV9 combines with J gene TRBJ1-4; tentative D call: TRBD1 (5 bases). V was pared by 0 bases and J by 7 bases, with 13 bases between. This CDR3 region has 15 residues. Germline CDR1 reads SGDLS; CDR2 reads YYNGEE. The CDR3 DNA sequence: TGTGCCAGCAGCGTAGATAGGGGAGGTGTTGAAAAACTGTTTTTT. Encoded protein: CASSVDRGGVEKLFF.

V and J are TRBV9 and TRBJ1-6; D gene ambiguous. V shed 4 bases and J shed 7 bases, with 21 bases lying between them. Germline V gene data show CDR1 as SGDLS and CDR2 as YYNGEE. CDR3 length: 17 residues. CDR3: CASSPFAATNTNSPLHF. Here the CDR3 DNA reads TGTGCCAGCAGCCCCTTCGCCGCCACGAACACGAATTCACCCCTCCACTTT.

CDR3 nucleotide sequence: TGCGCCAGCAGCTTGCTCGGCGAGCAGTACTTC. Amino acids: CASSLLGEQYF. The rearrangement joins TRBV5-1 to TRBJ2-7; D is ambiguous. Germline CDR1 is SGHRS and CDR2 is YFSETQ. Between the trimmed V and J ends, which lost 1 base and 6 bases, there was a span of 5 bases. This CDR3 is 11 amino acids long.

The chain employs TRBV9 and TRBJ1-2; 8 nucleotides match TRBD1. V was pared by 0 bases and J by 6 bases, with 7 bases of the junction left unmatched. Germline values: CDR1 SGDLS, CDR2 YYNGEE. This CDR3 is built from 15 residues. The CDR3 nucleotides read TGTGCCAGCAGCGTAGGGAGACAGGGGAGGGATGGCTACACCTTC. It encodes CASSVGRQGRDGYTF.

J is TRBJ1-2 and V is TRBV5-6; no clear D. Germline V lookup: CDR1 SGHDT, CDR2 YYEEEE. The CDR3 has 14 residues. V lost 0 bases and J lost 4, with 10 bases in between. The CDR3 region has the DNA TGTGCCAGCAGCTTGGGATCACAGCTCTATGGCTACACCTTC. As protein: CASSLGSQLYGYTF.

This clone was recorded a few times. The chain is built from TRBV10-3 and TRBJ1-1, with 8 bases aligning to TRBD1. The germline V gene has CDR1 ENHRY and CDR2 SYGVKD. The CDR3 is made up of 15 amino acids. V gave up 8 bases and J gave up 0 bases; unmatched junction bases: 8. The DNA for the CDR3 is TGTGCCATCGGGGACAGGTCTGAAATGAACACTGAAGCTTTCTTT. This codes for CAIGDRSEMNTEAFF.

The V gene is TRBV21-1, the J gene TRBJ1-5; the table's TRBD1 call for D was not verified on the DNA. TRBV21-1 is labeled a pseudogene. This CDR3 is built from 18 residues. The CDR3 here is CASSTTLTTGSDNQPQHF. CDR3 DNA: TGTGCCAGCAGCACCACCCTTACGACAGGTAGTGACAATCAGCCCCAGCATTTT.

This chain joins TRBV5-1 and TRBJ2-7; 8 nucleotides agree with TRBD2. Germline CDR1 SGHRS, CDR2 YFSETQ. V shed 0 bases and J 2 bases; nucleotides not matched to a gene: 10. The CDR3 contains 17 residues. The CDR3 nucleotides read TGCGCCAGCAGCTTGGTACCGGGGACGGGGGGGACCTACGAGCAGTACTTC. It yields the protein CASSLVPGTGGTYEQYF.

The chain joins TRBV19 to TRBJ1-1; D might be TRBD1 (6 bases). Looked up from germline, CDR1 is LNHDA and CDR2 is SQIVND (reference sequence). Deletions cut 1 base from V and 6 bases from J, with 12 bases between. CDR3 length: 14 residues. CDR3 in amino acids: CASSIGTRGPEAFF. The CDR3 DNA sequence: TGTGCCAGTAGTATAGGGACTCGGGGGCCTGAAGCTTTCTTT. Variable domain in full (rest from reference TRBV19 and TRBJ1-1): DGGITQSPKYLFRKEGQNVTLSCEQNLNHDAMYWYRQDPGQGLRLIYYSQIVNDFQKGDIAEGYSVSREKKESFPLTVTSAQKNPTAFYLCASSIGTRGPEAFFGQGTRLTVV.